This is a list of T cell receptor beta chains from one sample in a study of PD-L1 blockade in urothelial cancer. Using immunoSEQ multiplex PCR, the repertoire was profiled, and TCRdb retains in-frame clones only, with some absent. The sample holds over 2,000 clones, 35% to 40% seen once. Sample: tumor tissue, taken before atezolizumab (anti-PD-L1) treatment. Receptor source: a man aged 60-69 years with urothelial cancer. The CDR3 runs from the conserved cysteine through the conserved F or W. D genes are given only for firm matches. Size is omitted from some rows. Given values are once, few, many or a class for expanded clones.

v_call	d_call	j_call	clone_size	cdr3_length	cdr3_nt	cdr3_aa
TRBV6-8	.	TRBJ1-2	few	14	TGTGCCAGCAGTTCCGCTCTATGGGGGGACGGCTACACCTTC	CASSSALWGDGYTF
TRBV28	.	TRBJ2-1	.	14	TGTGCCAGCAGTACTCCTGGGTGGGGGGAAAACCCCCTCTTC	CASSTPGWGENPLF
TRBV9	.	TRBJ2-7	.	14	TGTGCCAGCAGCACAGGGCCGAGCTCCTACGAGCAGTACTTC	CASSTGPSSYEQYF
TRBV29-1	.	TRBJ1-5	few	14	TGCAGCGTTGGATCGGGCGACAGCAATCAGCCCCAGCATTTT	CSVGSGDSNQPQHF
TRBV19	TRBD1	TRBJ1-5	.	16	TGTGCCAGTAGAACTGGGACAGGTTATAGCAATCAGCCCCAGCATTTT	CASRTGTGYSNQPQHF
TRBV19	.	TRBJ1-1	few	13	TGTGCCAGTAGTTTAAACAGTAACACTGAAGCTTTCTTT	CASSLNSNTEAFF
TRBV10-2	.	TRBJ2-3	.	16	TGCGCCAGCAGTGAGTCTAGGCAGATCTCCACAGATACGCAGTATTTT	CASSESRQISTDTQYF
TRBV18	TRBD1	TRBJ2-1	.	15	TGTGCCAGCTCACAATACGGACAGGGGGGGAATGAGCAGTTCTTC	CASSQYGQGGNEQFF
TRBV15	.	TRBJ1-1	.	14	TGTGCCACCAGCAGAGATACAGAGAACACTGAAGCTTTCTTT	CATSRDTENTEAFF
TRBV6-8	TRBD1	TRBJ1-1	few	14	TGTGCCAGCAGAGACAGGGTAGGGAACACTGAAGCTTTCTTT	CASRDRVGNTEAFF
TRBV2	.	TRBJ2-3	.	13	TGTGCCAGCACGGCTAGCGGCACAGATACGCAGTATTTT	CASTASGTDTQYF
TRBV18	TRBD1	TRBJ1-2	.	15	TGTGCCAGCTCACAGGACAGGGGGCAGACCTATGGCTACACCTTC	CASSQDRGQTYGYTF
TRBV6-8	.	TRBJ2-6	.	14	TGTGCCAGCACTCAAGTAGGTGGGGCCAACGTCCTGACTTTC	CASTQVGGANVLTF
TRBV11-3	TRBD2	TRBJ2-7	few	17	TGTGCCAGCAGCTTAGTGGGGACTAGCGGGAGGCAGAGCGAGCAGTACTTC	CASSLVGTSGRQSEQYF
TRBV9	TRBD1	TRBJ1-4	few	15	TGTGCCAGCAGCGTATCAGGGGGTCTGAGAGAAAAACTGTTTTTT	CASSVSGGLREKLFF
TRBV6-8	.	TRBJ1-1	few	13	TGTGCCAGCAGTCCGGGGTGGGGTACTGAAGCTTTCTTT	CASSPGWGTEAFF
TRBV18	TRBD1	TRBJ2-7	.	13	TGTGCCAGCTCAGGGGACAGTTCCTACGAGCAGTACTTC	CASSGDSSYEQYF
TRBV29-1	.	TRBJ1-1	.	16	TGCAGCGCAGGGCTAGGAGGTGTCGGTAGGTACACTGAAGCTTTCTTT	CSAGLGGVGRYTEAFF
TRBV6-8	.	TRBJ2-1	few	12	TGTGCCAGCATCACACTTCGCAATGAGCAGTTCTTC	CASITLRNEQFF
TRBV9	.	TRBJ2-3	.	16	TGTGCCAGCAGTGAACTTGGCGGGGGCAGCACAGATACGCAGTATTTT	CASSELGGGSTDTQYF
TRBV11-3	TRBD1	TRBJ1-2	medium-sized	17	TGTGCCAGCAGCTTTGAACCTACGGGACAGGGGGCCGAAGGCTACACCTTC	CASSFEPTGQGAEGYTF
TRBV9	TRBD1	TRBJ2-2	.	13	TGTGCCGCTCGACAGGGGCGCACCGGGGAGCTGTTTTTT	CAARQGRTGELFF
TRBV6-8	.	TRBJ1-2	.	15	TGTGCCAGCAGTTACTCAGGCGGAACTAACTATGGCTACACCTTC	CASSYSGGTNYGYTF
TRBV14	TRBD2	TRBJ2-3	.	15	TGTGCCAGCAGCCCCCTAGCGGGAGTCTCCGATACGCAGTATTTT	CASSPLAGVSDTQYF
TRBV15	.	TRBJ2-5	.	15	TGTGCCACCAGCAGAGTGAACCCCCGACAAGAGACCCAGTACTTC	CATSRVNPRQETQYF
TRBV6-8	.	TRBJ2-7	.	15	TGTGCCAGCAACCAGAGGTCGGTAGGGACCTACGAGCAGTACTTC	CASNQRSVGTYEQYF
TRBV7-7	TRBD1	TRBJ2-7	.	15	TGTGCCAGCAGCTTGAAGACAGGGGGTTTCAACGAGCAGTACTTC	CASSLKTGGFNEQYF
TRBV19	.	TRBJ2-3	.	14	TGTGCCAGTAGTGTGCAGGGAACCCGAGATACGCAGTATTTT	CASSVQGTRDTQYF
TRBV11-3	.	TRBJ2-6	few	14	TGTGCCAGCAGCCCTCCTAGGCTTCCAGCCGTCCTGACTTTC	CASSPPRLPAVLTF